This T cell receptor beta chain was identified in a study of cytomegalovirus exposure and HLA in healthy donors. The wider study: Early on, a data release was issued that held roughly 80 million unique TCRs from HLA-typed donors. General study results and limits: According to the study, 150 to 200 TCR beta chains were cytomegalovirus-associated.

Unrecorded immune exposure was likely among donors, who were nominally healthy when sampled. To note about this clone: Its antigen is not identified.

PCR was performed using 60 Vbeta and 13 Jbeta primers. The data were produced by immunoSEQ multiplex PCR, yet TCRdb's version contains in-frame clones alone and is incomplete. The sample includes roughly 95,000 clones, around four fifths of them seen just once. The germline V gene encodes CDR1 KGHSH and CDR2 LQKENI. With 4 bases removed from V and 7 bases from J, the gap between germline ends came to 16 bases. This CDR3 has 15 residues. The TCR originated in a man between 25 and 39 years old in good health and CMV-seropositive. Sequences were obtained from PBMCs. The rearrangement uses TRBV18 and TRBJ2-2, with D possibly being TRBD1 (5 bases). The chain's CDR3 is CASSLIGQGNGELFF. For the CDR3, the DNA is TGTGCCAGCTCACTTATAGGACAAGGGAACGGGGAGCTGTTTTTT.